This note documents a single TCR beta chain sequence. What it recognizes is unknown. Only in-frame clones appear in the TCRdb table, and some are missing; sequencing was by immunoSEQ multiplex PCR. The top ten clones hold approximately 0.15% of a sample with some 110,000 clones, approximately 92% of them seen once. The source of the sample is a study of OX40 agonist ivuxolimab in advanced cancers. Germline loops: CDR1 SNHLY, CDR2 FYNNEI. This CDR3 comprises 15 residues. Trimming took off 4 bases at V and 0 bases at J, with 10 bases between the two ends. Findings of the study overall: There was clonal expansion of CD4+ and CD8+ blood T cells by week 6 at 0.1 to 3.0 mg/kg.

The source of this sequence is an adult with an advanced solid tumor such as melanoma, head and neck, liver or kidney cancer. The chain is built from TRBV2 and TRBJ2-1; no definite D call. Sequenced here: CD4+ or CD8+ T cells sorted from blood, sampled in a trial of the OX40 agonist ivuxolimab. The CDR3 bases are TGTGCCAGCAGTGGTGGATTGAGCTCCTACAATGAGCAGTTCTTC. This codes for CASSGGLSSYNEQFF.